This T cell receptor beta chain was sequenced in a study of blood T cells in healthy people across ages. With a J-beta primer mix and a sample-barcoded 5' primer, a second PCR ran about 7 to 12 cycles. TCRdb analysed the 5' RACE reads with MiXCR anew, one entry per CDR3 protein. The sample yields fewer than 2,000,000 distinct CDR3 sequences, about 31% seen once. V lost 0 bases and J 4 bases, leaving 8 bases between the germline ends. This CDR3 has 14 residues. From germline, CDR1 is MNHEY and CDR2 SVGAGI. The clonotype comes from a woman aged 25-40 years in good health. The V and J genes are TRBV6-5 and TRBJ2-3; D gene uncertain. Input material: blood. The CDR3 region has the DNA TGTGCCAGCAGTTACTCAGCCGAAGCAGATACGCAGTATTTT. This sequence encodes CASSYSAEADTQYF.